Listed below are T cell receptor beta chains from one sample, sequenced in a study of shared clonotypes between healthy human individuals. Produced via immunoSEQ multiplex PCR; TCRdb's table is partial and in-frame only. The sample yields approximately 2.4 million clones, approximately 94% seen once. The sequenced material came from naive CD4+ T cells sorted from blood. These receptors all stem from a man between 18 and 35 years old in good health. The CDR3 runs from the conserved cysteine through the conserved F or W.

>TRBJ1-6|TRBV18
CASSLEQGVNSPLHF
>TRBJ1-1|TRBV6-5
CASSLGQGNSEAFF
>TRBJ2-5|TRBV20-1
CSAPLETQYF
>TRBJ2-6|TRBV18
CASSPYRGDGANVLTF
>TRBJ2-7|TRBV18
CASSPFSGATYEQYF
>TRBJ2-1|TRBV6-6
CASALLAANEQFF
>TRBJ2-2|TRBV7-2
CASSLMVAGVTGELFF
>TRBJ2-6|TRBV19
CASRREGSGANVLTF
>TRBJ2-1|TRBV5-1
CASSLGQGIYNEQFF
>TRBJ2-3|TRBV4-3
CASSQVGRSTDTQYF
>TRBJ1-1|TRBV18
CASSPPPRAEAFF
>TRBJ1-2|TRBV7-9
CASSLEGDGYTF
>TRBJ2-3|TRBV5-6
CASSLGLPWADTQYF